This T cell receptor beta chain derives from a study of human T cells and chemical hapten exposure. Whole blood that had not been fractionated was the source of extracted total RNA. TCRdb analysed the 5' RACE reads with MiXCR anew, one entry per CDR3 protein. The sample lists roughly 110,000 distinct CDR3 sequences; more than 15% were seen once. The CDR3 sequence is 19 residues long. CDR1 is LGHDT, CDR2 YNNKEL, per germline (reference sequence). J was trimmed by 3 bases and V by 1 base; bases with no gene match: 15. The chain employs TRBV3-1 and TRBJ2-3, with 8 bases fitting TRBD2. The sequence was obtained from a human donor in good health. The CDR3 region is CASSQVPLGSGSRTDTQYF. In nucleotides, the CDR3 is TGTGCCAGCAGCCAAGTCCCCCTGGGCAGCGGGAGTAGGACAGATACGCAGTATTTT.